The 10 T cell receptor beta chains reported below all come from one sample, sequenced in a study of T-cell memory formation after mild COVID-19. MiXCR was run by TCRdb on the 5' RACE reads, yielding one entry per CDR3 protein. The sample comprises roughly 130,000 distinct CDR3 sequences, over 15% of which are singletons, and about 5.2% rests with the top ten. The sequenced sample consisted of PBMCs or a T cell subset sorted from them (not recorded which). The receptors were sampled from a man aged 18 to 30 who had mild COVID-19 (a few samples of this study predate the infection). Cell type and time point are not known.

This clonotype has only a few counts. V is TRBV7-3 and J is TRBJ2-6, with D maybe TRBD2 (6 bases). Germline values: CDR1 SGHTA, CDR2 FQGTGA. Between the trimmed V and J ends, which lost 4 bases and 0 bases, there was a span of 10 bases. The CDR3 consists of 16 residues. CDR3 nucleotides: TGTGCCAGCAGCTCCGGGGGTAGCTCTGGGGCCAACGTCCTGACTTTC. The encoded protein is CASSSGGSSGANVLTF.

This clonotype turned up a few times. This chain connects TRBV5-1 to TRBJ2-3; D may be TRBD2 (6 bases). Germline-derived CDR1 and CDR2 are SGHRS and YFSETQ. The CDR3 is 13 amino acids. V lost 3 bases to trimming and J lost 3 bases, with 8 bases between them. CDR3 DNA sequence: TGCGCCAGCAGCTCGGAGGGGACAGATACGCAGTATTTT. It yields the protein CASSSEGTDTQYF.

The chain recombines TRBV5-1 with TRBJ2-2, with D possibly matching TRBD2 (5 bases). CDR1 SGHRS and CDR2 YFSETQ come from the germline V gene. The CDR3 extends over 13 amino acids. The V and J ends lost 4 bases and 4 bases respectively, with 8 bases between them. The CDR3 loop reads CASSPSGTGELFF. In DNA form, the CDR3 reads TGCGCCAGCAGCCCCAGCGGCACCGGGGAGCTGTTTTTT.

Here the CDR3 DNA reads TGTGCCAGCAGTCGTCCGACAGGTTTACCCCTCCACTTT. This encodes CASSRPTGLPLHF. The gene calls are TRBV6-2 or TRBV6-3 and TRBJ1-6; D might be TRBD1 (6 bases). Germline values: CDR1 MNHEY, CDR2 SVGEGT. With 5 bases removed from V and 12 bases from J, the gap between germline ends came to 14 bases. This CDR3 contains 13 residues.

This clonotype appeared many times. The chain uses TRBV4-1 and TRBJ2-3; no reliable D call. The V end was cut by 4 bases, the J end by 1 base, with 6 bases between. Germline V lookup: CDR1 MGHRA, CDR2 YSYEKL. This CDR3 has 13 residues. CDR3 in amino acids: CASSRLGTDTQYF. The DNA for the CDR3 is TGCGCCAGCAGCCGCCTCGGCACAGATACGCAGTATTTT.

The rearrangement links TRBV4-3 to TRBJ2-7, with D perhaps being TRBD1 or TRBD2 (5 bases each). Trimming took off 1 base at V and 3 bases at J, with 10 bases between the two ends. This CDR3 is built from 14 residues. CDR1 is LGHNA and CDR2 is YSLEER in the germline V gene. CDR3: CASSQAGLSYEQYV. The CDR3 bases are TGCGCCAGCAGCCAAGCGGGGCTGAGCTACGAGCAGTACGTC.

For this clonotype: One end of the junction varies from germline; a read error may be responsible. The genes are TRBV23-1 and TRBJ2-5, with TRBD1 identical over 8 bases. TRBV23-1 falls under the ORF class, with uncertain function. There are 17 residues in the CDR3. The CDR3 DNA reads TGCGCCATCAGTCAATCGTTCCCGCAGGGGGCCGAAGAGACCCAGTACTTC. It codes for CAISQSFPQGAEETQYF.

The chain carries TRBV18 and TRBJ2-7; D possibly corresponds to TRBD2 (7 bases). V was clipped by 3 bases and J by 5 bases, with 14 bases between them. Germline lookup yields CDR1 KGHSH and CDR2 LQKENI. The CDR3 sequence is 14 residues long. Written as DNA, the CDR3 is TGTGCCAGCTCACCCTCGGGGGGCATCCACGAGCAGTACTTC. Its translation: CASSPSGGIHEQYF.

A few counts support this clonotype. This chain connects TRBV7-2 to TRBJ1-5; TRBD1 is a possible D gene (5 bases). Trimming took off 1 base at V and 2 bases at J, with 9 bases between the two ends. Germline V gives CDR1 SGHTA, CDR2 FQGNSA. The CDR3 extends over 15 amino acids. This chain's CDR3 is CASSLDGGGNQPQHF. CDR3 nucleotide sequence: TGTGCCAGCAGCTTAGATGGGGGAGGCAATCAGCCCCAGCATTTT.

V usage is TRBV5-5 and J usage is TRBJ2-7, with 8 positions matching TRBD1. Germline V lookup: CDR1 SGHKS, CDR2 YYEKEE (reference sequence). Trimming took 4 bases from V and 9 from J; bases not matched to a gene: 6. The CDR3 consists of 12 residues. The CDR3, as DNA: TGTGCCAGCAGCCTCCAGGGGGCCGGGCAGTACTTC. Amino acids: CASSLQGAGQYF.